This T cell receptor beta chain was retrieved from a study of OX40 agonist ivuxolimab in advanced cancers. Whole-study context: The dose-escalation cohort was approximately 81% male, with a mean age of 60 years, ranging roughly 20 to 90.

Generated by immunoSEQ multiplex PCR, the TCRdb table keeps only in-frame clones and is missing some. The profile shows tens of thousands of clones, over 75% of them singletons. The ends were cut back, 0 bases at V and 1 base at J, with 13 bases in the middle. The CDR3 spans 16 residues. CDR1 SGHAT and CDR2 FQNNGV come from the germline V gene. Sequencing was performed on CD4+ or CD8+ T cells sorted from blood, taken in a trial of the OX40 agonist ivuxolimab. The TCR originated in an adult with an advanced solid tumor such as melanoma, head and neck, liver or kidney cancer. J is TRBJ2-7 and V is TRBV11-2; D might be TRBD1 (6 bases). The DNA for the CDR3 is TGTGCCAGCAGCTTAGATGGGGGCAGGAGTTCCTACGAGCAGTACTTC. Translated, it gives CASSLDGGRSSYEQYF. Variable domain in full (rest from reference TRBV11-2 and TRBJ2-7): EAGVAQSPRYKIIEKRQSVAFWCNPISGHATLYWYQQILGQGPKLLIQFQNNGVVDDSQLPKDRFSAERLKGVDSTLKIQPAKLEDSAVYLCASSLDGGRSSYEQYFGPGTRLTVT.